These T cell receptor beta chains were read from a single sample in a study of post-analysis software for immune sequencing data. TCRdb independently ran MiXCR on the PCR reads; one entry per CDR3 protein. Of 650,000 to 850,000 distinct CDR3 sequences listed, roughly half are singletons. The sample consisted of blood. Every receptor here comes from a girl between 10 and 17 years old with multiple sclerosis. Both conserved end residues are part of each CDR3. Fields, in order: J gene, clone size, D gene, V gene, CDR3 protein, CDR3 DNA. A D gene is named only where the DNA matches it firmly. Expanded clones get a size class; other rows say once, few or many, or leave the size out.

TRBJ2-5,.,.,TRBV28,CASSSTGLEGYF,TGTGCCAGCAGTTCAACAGGTTTGGAGGGGTACTTC
TRBJ2-1,.,TRBD2,TRBV12-3/TRBV12-4,CASSLESSGGWRNEQFF,TGTGCCAGCAGTTTAGAGTCTAGCGGGGGATGGCGGAATGAGCAGTTCTTC
TRBJ2-3,few,.,TRBV12-5,CASGLDPRASGTDTQYF,TGTGCTAGTGGTTTGGACCCCCGGGCTAGCGGCACAGATACGCAGTATTTT
TRBJ2-7,.,TRBD2,TRBV9,CASSVASSGGMGEQYF,TGTGCCAGCAGCGTAGCTTCTAGCGGGGGGATGGGGGAGCAGTACTTC
TRBJ1-2,.,.,TRBV10-2,CASRLGTDYGYTF,TGCGCCAGCAGGCTCGGCACCGACTATGGCTACACCTTC
TRBJ2-3,.,.,TRBV5-5,CASSLWAQQSTDTQYF,TGTGCCAGCAGCTTGTGGGCCCAACAGAGCACAGATACGCAGTATTTT
TRBJ2-4,.,.,TRBV5-1,CASSLGGGYKQYF,TGCGCCAGCAGCTTAGGCGGGGGCTACAAGCAGTACTTC
TRBJ1-5,.,.,TRBV29-1,CSVEVASNQPQHF,TGCAGCGTTGAAGTTGCGAGCAATCAGCCCCAGCATTTT
TRBJ2-7,.,TRBD2,TRBV7-2,CASSRGTSGDSYEQYF,TGTGCCAGCAGCCGAGGGACTAGCGGGGACTCCTACGAGCAGTACTTC
TRBJ2-7,.,.,TRBV6-6,CASSYSGGSYNEQYF,TGTGCCAGCAGTTACTCCGGGGGCTCCTACAATGAGCAGTACTTC
TRBJ2-7,few,TRBD2,TRBV20-1,CSASRAGEYEQYF,TGCAGTGCTAGTCGGGCGGGAGAGTACGAGCAGTACTTC
TRBJ2-7,.,TRBD2,TRBV3-1,CASSQGSSGGDEQYF,TGTGCCAGCAGCCAAGGTTCTAGCGGAGGGGACGAGCAGTACTTC
TRBJ1-4,.,TRBD1,TRBV18,CASSPTGTENEKLFF,TGTGCCAGCTCACCTACCGGGACAGAAAATGAAAAACTGTTTTTT
TRBJ2-7,few,.,TRBV6-6,CASSYSSGSGSYEQYF,TGTGCCAGCAGTTACTCGAGTGGTAGCGGCTCCTACGAGCAGTACTTC
TRBJ2-7,.,.,TRBV15,CATSRETYYEQYF,TGTGCCACCAGCAGAGAAACATACTACGAGCAGTACTTC
TRBJ2-7,.,.,TRBV5-1,CASSLLDSGYEQYF,TGCGCCAGCAGCTTGTTAGACAGTGGCTACGAGCAGTACTTC
TRBJ2-7,.,.,TRBV9,CASNGELYEQYF,TGTGCCAGCAACGGCGAGCTCTACGAGCAGTACTTC
TRBJ2-7,.,TRBD1,TRBV10-3,CAISDRVGYEQYF,TGTGCCATCAGCGACAGGGTGGGGTACGAGCAGTACTTC
TRBJ2-4,.,TRBD1,TRBV7-9,CASSSPPGQGDEQYF,TGTGCCAGCAGCTCCCCCCCGGGACAGGGGGATGAGCAGTACTTC
TRBJ1-5,.,.,TRBV6-2/TRBV6-3,CASSGGSDQPQHF,TGTGCCAGCAGCGGGGGTTCCGATCAGCCCCAGCATTTT
TRBJ2-1,.,TRBD2,TRBV9,CASSVGMASGSRVNEQFF,TGTGCCAGCAGCGTAGGCATGGCTAGCGGGAGCAGGGTAAATGAGCAGTTCTTC
TRBJ2-7,few,.,TRBV5-1,CASSLDRIYEQYF,TGCGCCAGCAGCTTGGATCGGATCTACGAGCAGTACTTC
TRBJ2-1,many,TRBD1,TRBV7-3,CASSPGTGGRDEQFF,TGTGCCAGCAGCCCGGGGACAGGGGGCCGTGATGAGCAGTTCTTC
TRBJ2-3,.,.,TRBV10-3,CAISGQTDTQYF,TGTGCCATCAGTGGACAGACAGATACGCAGTATTTT
TRBJ2-5,.,.,TRBV20-1,CSAAPSDGQYF,TGCAGTGCCGCACCCAGTGATGGGCAGTACTTC
TRBJ2-3,.,TRBD2,TRBV6-1,CASSPTRTSGGQSDTQYF,TGTGCCAGCAGCCCCACCCGGACTAGCGGGGGGCAATCAGATACGCAGTATTTT
TRBJ2-1,.,.,TRBV20-1,CSAREWVNEQFF,TGCAGTGCTAGAGAGTGGGTCAATGAGCAGTTCTTC
TRBJ1-2,.,.,TRBV29-1,CSVEDHYNGYTF,TGCAGCGTTGAAGATCATTATAATGGCTACACCTTC
TRBJ2-3,once,TRBD2,TRBV7-2,CASVRGGLTDTQYF,TGTGCCAGCGTGCGCGGGGGGTTAACAGATACGCAGTATTTT
TRBJ2-3,few,TRBD2,TRBV20-1,CSAELAGDITDTQYF,TGCAGTGCCGAACTAGCGGGGGACATCACAGATACGCAGTATTTT
TRBJ2-7,.,.,TRBV6-6,CASRQRADIYEQYF,TGTGCCAGCCGTCAACGGGCGGATATCTACGAGCAGTACTTC
TRBJ2-5,.,TRBD2,TRBV5-1,CASSPLPSGGTLQETQYF,TGCGCCAGCAGCCCGCTTCCTAGCGGGGGGACCCTCCAAGAGACCCAGTACTTC
TRBJ2-7,.,.,TRBV5-5,CASSPEQGGTYEQYF,TGTGCCAGCAGCCCGGAGCAGGGGGGAACCTACGAGCAGTACTTC
TRBJ2-5,.,.,TRBV29-1,CSVELAGGPQETQYF,TGCAGCGTTGAATTGGCAGGGGGGCCCCAAGAGACCCAGTACTTC
TRBJ2-1,.,TRBD1,TRBV6-6,CASTYFSQGANEQFF,TGTGCCAGCACATATTTTAGCCAGGGGGCAAATGAGCAGTTCTTC
TRBJ2-7,.,.,TRBV4-1,CASSQEGVAGREQYF,TGCGCCAGCAGCCAAGAGGGTGTGGCAGGGCGGGAGCAGTACTTC
TRBJ2-7,.,TRBD2,TRBV20-1,CSARGKPGLAGFSYEQYF,TGCAGTGCTAGGGGCAAACCGGGACTAGCGGGGTTCTCCTACGAGCAGTACTTC
TRBJ2-7,few,TRBD2,TRBV4-2,CASSQDIRLAGNVNEQYF,TGTGCCAGCAGCCAAGATATAAGACTAGCGGGAAACGTAAATGAGCAGTACTTC
TRBJ2-6,.,.,TRBV29-1,CSVDGHSGANVLTF,TGCAGCGTTGACGGCCACTCTGGGGCCAACGTCCTGACTTTC
TRBJ2-1,.,.,TRBV12-3/TRBV12-4,CASSLGLSPNEQFF,TGTGCCAGCAGTCTCGGACTATCCCCCAATGAGCAGTTCTTC
TRBJ2-5,.,TRBD2,TRBV7-2,CASSLSPVLAGEETQYF,TGTGCCAGCAGCTTATCGCCGGTACTAGCGGGAGAAGAGACCCAGTACTTC
TRBJ2-3,.,.,TRBV20-1,CSARGLVVDTQYF,TGCAGTGCTAGAGGGCTCGTCGTAGATACGCAGTATTTT
TRBJ1-2,few,TRBD1,TRBV30,CAWSFGQEVIGYTF,TGTGCCTGGAGTTTCGGACAGGAAGTTATCGGCTACACCTTC
TRBJ2-1,few,.,TRBV12-3/TRBV12-4,CASTSGSRSYNEQFF,TGTGCCAGCACCTCCGGGAGTCGGTCCTACAATGAGCAGTTCTTC
TRBJ2-5,.,TRBD2,TRBV6-9,CASSYSVGTSGRGRETQYF,TGTGCCAGCAGTTATTCGGTAGGGACTAGCGGGAGAGGTAGAGAGACCCAGTACTTC
TRBJ2-7,few,TRBD1,TRBV27,CASMSRDRDEQYF,TGTGCCAGCATGTCCCGGGACAGGGACGAGCAGTACTTC
TRBJ2-5,.,TRBD2,TRBV7-2,CASSTPSGEETQYF,TGTGCCAGCAGCACCCCGAGCGGGGAAGAGACCCAGTACTTC
TRBJ2-1,.,TRBD1,TRBV29-1,CSVETGVYNEQFF,TGCAGCGTTGAAACAGGGGTTTACAATGAGCAGTTCTTC
TRBJ2-4,few,.,TRBV7-2,CASSKLAKNIQYF,TGTGCCAGCAGCAAGCTAGCCAAAAACATTCAGTACTTC
TRBJ2-1,.,.,TRBV5-1,CASSLGDVYNEQFF,TGTGCCAGCAGCTTAGGGGACGTATACAATGAGCAGTTCTTC
TRBJ2-7,few,TRBD1,TRBV20-1,CSARGSGQGISYEQYF,TGCAGTGCTAGGGGGTCGGGACAGGGGATCTCCTACGAGCAGTACTTC
TRBJ2-7,.,TRBD2,TRBV2,CASGQPTSGLFYEQYF,TGTGCCAGCGGCCAACCGACTAGCGGGTTGTTCTACGAGCAGTACTTC
TRBJ2-1,.,.,TRBV20-1,CSARGLSGGDEQFF,TGCAGTGCTAGGGGCCTCTCCGGCGGGGATGAGCAGTTCTTC
TRBJ2-7,few,.,TRBV20-1,CSARVGGSNYEQYF,TGCAGTGCTAGAGTGGGCGGATCGAACTACGAGCAGTACTTC
TRBJ2-5,.,.,TRBV7-9,CACSGGFGQGAFEQNF,.
TRBJ2-1,few,.,TRBV19,CASSMMAEAYNEQFF,TGTGCCAGTAGTATGATGGCGGAAGCCTACAATGAGCAGTTCTTC
TRBJ2-1,.,.,TRBV20-1,CSARGTVRSYNEQFF,TGCAGTGCTAGGGGGACGGTGAGGAGCTACAATGAGCAGTTCTTC
TRBJ2-6,.,TRBD2,TRBV10-3,CAISPGGQTRIASGANVLTF,TGTGCCATCAGTCCGGGGGGGCAGACACGGATTGCGTCTGGGGCCAACGTCCTGACTTTC
TRBJ1-5,.,.,TRBV7-6,CASSVSGSGPQHF,TGTGCCAGCAGCGTATCGGGGTCGGGGCCCCAGCATTTT
TRBJ2-5,few,TRBD1,TRBV20-1,CSARRGLGTGQGETQYF,TGCAGTGCTAGACGGGGCTTGGGGACAGGGCAGGGAGAGACCCAGTACTTC